This is a list of T cell receptor beta chains from one sample in a study of cytomegalovirus exposure and HLA in healthy donors. Clones were read by immunoSEQ multiplex PCR, and TCRdb kept only the in-frame ones, dropping some. The table includes over 70,000 clones, about 70% detected once. Sequencing used PBMCs. All receptors come from a woman between 45 and 65 years old in good health and CMV-seropositive. Each CDR3 is given with its conserved first and last residue. D genes are given only for firm matches. The size entry is marked missing in some rows and otherwise reads once, few, many or a size class.

.	TRBJ1-1	TRBV7-2	.	TGTGCCAGCACACTTCAGAACACTGAAGCTTTCTTT	CASTLQNTEAFF
once	TRBJ2-5	TRBV5-1	.	TGCGCCAGCAGCCTGGTGGGGGGTACCCAAGAGACCCAGTACTTC	CASSLVGGTQETQYF
few	TRBJ2-7	TRBV11-2	.	TGTGCCAGCAGCTTAGCGCCTACCGAGCAGTACTTC	CASSLAPTEQYF
.	TRBJ1-5	TRBV7-9	TRBD1	TGTGCCAGCAGCGGGGAGGACAGGGGGGCTCAGCCCCAGCATTTT	CASSGEDRGAQPQHF
once	TRBJ1-2	TRBV6-5	.	TGTGCCAGCAGTTACGAGGGTTTCTATGGCTACACCTTC	CASSYEGFYGYTF
.	TRBJ1-1	TRBV30	.	TGTGCCTGGAACAGGGTTAACACTGAAGCTTTCTTT	CAWNRVNTEAFF
once	TRBJ1-2	TRBV28	.	TGTGCCAGCAGTTTGCCCATCCAAGGACAGATCAACTATGGCTACACCTTC	CASSLPIQGQINYGYTF
once	TRBJ1-1	TRBV19	.	TGTGCCAGTAGTGGACTGGGTATGAGCACTGAAGCTTTCTTT	CASSGLGMSTEAFF
.	TRBJ2-1	TRBV30	TRBD1	TGTGCCTGGAGTGTGGGGCAGGGGGCCTACAATGAGCAGTTCTTC	CAWSVGQGAYNEQFF
few	TRBJ2-7	TRBV10-3	.	TGTGCCATCAGTGACTACCGGGAGAGCCCCTACGAGCAGTACTTC	CAISDYRESPYEQYF
.	TRBJ1-1	TRBV6-1	TRBD1	TGTGCCAGCAGTCCACTGACAGGGGGTGACACTGAAGCTTTCTTT	CASSPLTGGDTEAFF
.	TRBJ1-4	TRBV5-4	TRBD1	TGTGCCAGCACCACAGGGGAGGCTAATGAAAAACTGTTTTTT	CASTTGEANEKLFF
few	TRBJ2-5	TRBV5-1	.	TGCGCCAGCAGCTTGCTGACAGCCCAAGAGACCCAGTACTTC	CASSLLTAQETQYF
.	TRBJ1-5	TRBV4-1	.	TGCGCCAGCAGCTTCCGAGAGGTCTATAGCAATCAGCCCCAGCATTTT	CASSFREVYSNQPQHF
.	TRBJ1-2	TRBV4-3	.	TGCGCCAGCAGCCAAGAGAGGCAGGGCCCCCATGGCTACACCTTC	CASSQERQGPHGYTF
once	TRBJ2-5	TRBV11-3	.	TGTGCCAGCAGCTTAGCGGGCCAGGGGACAGAGACCCAGTACTTC	CASSLAGQGTETQYF
.	TRBJ2-3	TRBV28	TRBD2	TGTGCCAGCAGCGGGTTAGCGGGAGGGCCGACAGATACGCAGTATTTT	CASSGLAGGPTDTQYF
once	TRBJ2-7	TRBV13	TRBD2	TGTGCCAGCAGCTCCTACTCCATGAGGGAGGGGAACGAGCAGTACTTC	CASSSYSMREGNEQYF
.	TRBJ2-3	TRBV5-1	.	TGCGCCAGCAGCTTGTGGGGACACACCACAGATACGCAGTATTTT	CASSLWGHTTDTQYF
.	TRBJ2-5	TRBV4-2	.	TGTGCCAGCAGCCAATTCCAGGAAGAGACCCAGTACTTC	CASSQFQEETQYF
.	TRBJ1-6	TRBV28	TRBD1	TGTGCCAGCAGAAGGACAGGGGATAATTCACCCCTCCACTTT	CASRRTGDNSPLHF
.	TRBJ1-4	TRBV13	TRBD1	TGTGCCAGCAGATACCATGTACAGGGGTCTAATGAAAAACTGTTTTTT	CASRYHVQGSNEKLFF
few	TRBJ2-2	TRBV2	TRBD1	TGTGCCAGCAGTGTTGTATGGACAGGGGGCGCGAGCACCGGGGAGCTGTTTTTT	CASSVVWTGGASTGELFF
.	TRBJ1-5	TRBV6-6	TRBD1	TGTGCCAGCAGTTACGCTGGGGACAGTTATCAGCCCCAGCATTTT	CASSYAGDSYQPQHF
.	TRBJ2-1	TRBV7-3	.	TGTGCCAGCAGCTTAACGGGAGGACCCCCTAACAATGAGCAGTTCTTC	CASSLTGGPPNNEQFF
.	TRBJ2-5	TRBV6-1	.	TGTGCCAGCAGTTTACAACTAGGAGAGACCCAGTACTTC	CASSLQLGETQYF
.	TRBJ1-1	TRBV14	.	TGTGCCAGCAGCCAAGATAGTTGGACTGAGGACTTCAACACTGAAGCTTTCTTT	CASSQDSWTEDFNTEAFF
.	TRBJ2-5	TRBV2	TRBD1	TGTGCCAGCAGTCCAGGGACAGGGGTTATGGAGACCCAGTACTTC	CASSPGTGVMETQYF
few	TRBJ2-7	TRBV5-4	TRBD2	TGTGCCAGCAGCTTGCGGGAGGGTTCCTACGAGCAGTACTTC	CASSLREGSYEQYF
.	TRBJ2-5	TRBV29-1	.	TGCAGCGTCGTACCAGCGGATCTCCTGGGGGAGACCCAGTACTTC	CSVVPADLLGETQYF
.	TRBJ2-7	TRBV9	.	TGTGCCAGCAGCGTAGATTCGTATTCCTACGAGCAGTACTTC	CASSVDSYSYEQYF
.	TRBJ2-7	TRBV6-5	TRBD2	TGTGCCAGCAGCCTTAGCGGGGGCCGTTCCTACGAGCAGTACTTC	CASSLSGGRSYEQYF
.	TRBJ1-2	TRBV5-6	TRBD1	TGTGCCAGCAGCTTAAGCCAGGGGGGCTATGGCTACACCTTC	CASSLSQGGYGYTF
few	TRBJ2-7	TRBV6-5	TRBD1	TGTGCCAGCAGACGAGACAGGGATGTGGGTTACGAGCAGTACTTC	CASRRDRDVGYEQYF
.	TRBJ1-5	TRBV6-1	.	TGTGCCAGCAAACCAGGCGTTTCGCCTCAGCCCCAGCATTTT	CASKPGVSPQPQHF
.	TRBJ2-1	TRBV11-2	TRBD1	TGTGCCAGCAGCTCGTACGGGACAGGGGCTTGGGAGCAGTTCTTC	CASSSYGTGAWEQFF
.	TRBJ1-5	TRBV18	TRBD1	TGTGCCAGCTCACCAAGCGGACAGGGCAATCAGCCCCAGCATTTT	CASSPSGQGNQPQHF
.	TRBJ1-1	TRBV2	.	TGTGCCAGCAGGACATGGGCAGAGCCGAACACTGAAGCTTTCTTT	CASRTWAEPNTEAFF
.	TRBJ2-3	TRBV30	.	TGTGCCTGGAGCTATCTGCGCACAGATACGCAGTATTTT	CAWSYLRTDTQYF
.	TRBJ1-4	TRBV4-2	TRBD1	TGTGCCAGCAGCCAAGATTGGCCCGGGACAGGGGGTGAAAAACTGTTTTTT	CASSQDWPGTGGEKLFF
few	TRBJ1-4	TRBV28	.	TGTGCCAGCAGTGTGACCGGGAGAAATGAAAAACTGTTTTTT	CASSVTGRNEKLFF
few	TRBJ1-5	TRBV19	TRBD1	TGTGCCAGTGCAGGACAGGGAGACTATCAGCCCCAGCATTTT	CASAGQGDYQPQHF
.	TRBJ2-3	TRBV7-7	.	TGTGCCAGCAGCTTTGACCCAGGGAGCACAGATACGCAGTATTTT	CASSFDPGSTDTQYF
.	TRBJ2-7	TRBV7-2	TRBD2	TGTGCCAGCAGCCTGAGTCGGGGGGGCTTGTCCTACGAGCAGTACTTC	CASSLSRGGLSYEQYF
medium-sized	TRBJ1-3	TRBV12-5	.	TGTGCTAGTGGTTCGGAGCCTGGAAACACCATATATTTT	CASGSEPGNTIYF
.	TRBJ1-5	TRBV19	.	TGTGCCAGTAGTATCGGGATCTCAATCAATCAGCCCCAGCATTTT	CASSIGISINQPQHF
.	TRBJ2-2	TRBV5-1	.	TGCGCCAGTAAAACCGGGACACAGAACACCGGGGAGCTGTTTTTT	CASKTGTQNTGELFF
.	TRBJ2-1	TRBV4-1	TRBD2	TGCGCCAGCAGCCCTCGGACTAGCGGAAGCTCCTACAATGAGCAGTTCTTC	CASSPRTSGSSYNEQFF
few	TRBJ2-2	TRBV7-8	TRBD2	TGTGCCAGCAGCTTAGGGGTTGGGGGGGTCGGGGAGCTGTTTTTT	CASSLGVGGVGELFF
.	TRBJ2-5	TRBV6-1	TRBD1	TGTGCCAGCAGTGCCTCCGGGACAGAAGAGACCCAGTACTTC	CASSASGTEETQYF
.	TRBJ2-3	TRBV7-2	.	TGTGCCAGCAGCCCCCCGGTAGCGGAACTTCATACGCAGTATTTT	CASSPPVAELHTQYF
few	TRBJ2-7	TRBV28	TRBD1	TGTGCCAGCAGGGAACTAAGGGGGCCCTACGAGCAGTACTTC	CASRELRGPYEQYF
.	TRBJ1-1	TRBV7-6	.	TGTGCCAGCAGCTTAGAGGCCAGGGGAACTGAAGCTTTCTTT	CASSLEARGTEAFF
.	TRBJ1-3	TRBV18	TRBD1	TGTGCCAGCTCAATCCCGGGACAGGGCGCCTCTGGAAACACCATATATTTT	CASSIPGQGASGNTIYF
.	TRBJ2-1	TRBV4-3	TRBD2	TGCGCCAGCAGCCAAAGGACTAGCGGAGGCTCGGATGAGCAGTTCTTC	CASSQRTSGGSDEQFF
.	TRBJ2-1	TRBV2	.	TGTGCCAGCAAAAAGTTAGGACTAAACCCATTCGGGGGCTCCTACAATGAGCAGTTCTTC	CASKKLGLNPFGGSYNEQFF
.	TRBJ2-7	TRBV30	TRBD1	TGTGCCTGGAATCACGGGACAGGTCTACTGGAGCAGTACTTC	CAWNHGTGLLEQYF
few	TRBJ1-2	TRBV11-2	.	TGTGCCAGCAGCTTAGATGTCAGGGGATATGGCTACACCTTC	CASSLDVRGYGYTF
.	TRBJ2-7	TRBV5-1	TRBD1	TGCGCCAGCAGCTTGGGATGGGACAGGGCCTACGAGCAGTACTTC	CASSLGWDRAYEQYF